The text below deals with one TCR beta chain. The sample belongs to a study of control samples from healthy donors and cancer patients. Germline values: CDR1 LNHNV, CDR2 YYDKDF (reference sequence). Trimming took 8 bases from V and 2 from J; bases not matched to a gene: 5. The CDR3 is made up of 13 amino acids. This table comes from immunoSEQ multiplex PCR, and its TCRdb copy is limited to in-frame clones, with some not included. The table lists 150,000 to 200,000 clones, 91% of them singletons. The receptor comes from a woman in her thirties or forties in good health. The chain carries TRBV15 and TRBJ1-2; TRBD1 matches at 7 bases. The sequencing sample was made of blood. The CDR3 spells CATSLTGNYGYTF. CDR3 DNA sequence: TGTGCCACCTCCCTGACAGGGAACTATGGCTACACCTTC.